These 11 T cell receptor beta chains were sequenced from one sample in a study of T cells after yellow fever vaccination. MiXCR was run by TCRdb on the 5' RACE reads, yielding one entry per CDR3 protein. The table records some 400,000 distinct CDR3 sequences, around 20% of them present only once. The sequences come from PBMCs, collected before the yellow fever booster vaccination. Receptor source: a man younger than 30 who received the YFV17D yellow fever vaccine.

The J gene is TRBJ2-1, the V gene TRBV12-3 or TRBV12-4, with D possibly TRBD1 on 5 matching bases. This CDR3 comprises 14 residues. Trimming stripped 5 bases from V and 5 bases from J, with 13 bases between. CDR3 loop: CASSPQGIDNEQFF. The CDR3 region has the DNA TGTGCCAGCAGTCCCCAGGGTATCGACAATGAGCAGTTCTTC.

This chain links TRBV29-1 with TRBJ2-5, with TRBD1 identical over 10 bases. CDR3 length: 15 amino acids. Trimming at V came to 0 bases and at J to 5 bases, leaving 6 bases not matched to a gene. The germline V gene has CDR1 SQVTM and CDR2 ANQGSEA. CDR3 protein: CSVEDAGTGDETQYF. The CDR3 DNA follows: TGCAGCGTTGAAGATGCCGGGACAGGGGACGAGACCCAGTACTTC.

This chain links TRBV27 with TRBJ2-5, with D uncertain. There are 13 residues in the CDR3. Per the germline V gene, CDR1 is MNHEY and CDR2 is SMNVEV (reference sequence). Trimming stripped 7 bases from V and 1 base from J, with 10 bases between. DNA for the CDR3: TGTGCCAGCATGGCCCAGGCCCAAGAGACCCAGTACTTC. Its translation is CASMAQAQETQYF.

This clonotype showed up many times. The chain uses TRBV6-5 and TRBJ2-2; D is unclear. The germline CDR1 and CDR2 sequences are MNHEY and SVGAGI. The CDR3 spans 14 residues. Between the trimmed V and J ends, which lost 2 bases and 3 bases, there was a span of 7 bases. The CDR3 reads CASSYLVDTGELFF. In nucleotides, the CDR3 is TGTGCCAGCAGTTACCTGGTCGACACCGGGGAGCTGTTTTTT.

The chain has TRBV6-5 and TRBJ1-6, with D hard to call. The CDR3 is 19 amino acids. V was trimmed by 0 bases and J by 0 bases, leaving 15 bases between them. From germline, CDR1 is MNHEY and CDR2 SVGAGI. DNA of the CDR3: TGTGCCAGCAGTTACTCCATCACACGAACGAGCTCCTATAATTCACCCCTCCACTTT. Translating gives CASSYSITRTSSYNSPLHF.

This clonotype has more than one count but fewer than ten. V is TRBV6-6 and J is TRBJ1-2; 7 positions match TRBD1. V shed 3 bases and J 2 bases; nucleotides not matched to a gene: 6. Germline V CDR1 and CDR2: MNHNY, SVGAGI (reference sequence). The CDR3 contains 15 residues. CDR3 sequence (DNA): TGTGCCAGCAGTTATCCCGGGACAGAAAACTATGGCTACACCTTC. Residues: CASSYPGTENYGYTF.

The chain carries TRBV6-1 and TRBJ2-1, with 8 bases matching TRBD2. Germline-derived CDR1 and CDR2 are MNHNS and SASEGT. The CDR3 length is 15 residues. Losses at the gene ends were 6 bases for V and 5 bases for J; bases not matched to a gene: 9. DNA of the CDR3: TGTGCCAGCAGGATCCCGGGACTAGACGACAATGAGCAGTTCTTC. Translating it yields CASRIPGLDDNEQFF.

This clonotype was detected a few times. The chain links TRBV7-2 to TRBJ2-3; 8 bases match TRBD2. This CDR3 comprises 15 residues. Trimming at V came to 2 bases and at J to 7 bases, leaving 8 bases not matched to a gene. Germline CDR1 and CDR2: SGHTA and FQGNSA. In nucleotides, the CDR3 is TGTGCCAGCAGCTTATCGGGGGGGGAATCACATACGCAGTATTTT. Protein product: CASSLSGGESHTQYF.

This clonotype has a single count. The rearrangement joins TRBV5-1 to TRBJ1-1; possibly TRBD1 for D (6 bases). The V and J ends lost 0 bases and 5 bases respectively, with 14 bases between them. The CDR3 extends over 15 amino acids. The germline gives CDR1 SGHRS, CDR2 YFSETQ. The CDR3 DNA follows: TGCGCCAGCAGCTTGGGGGAGGGGGAAGGAACTGAAGCTTTCTTT. The encoded protein is CASSLGEGEGTEAFF.

This clonotype was found a few times. V gene TRBV6-6 combines with J gene TRBJ1-3; no clear D gene. Per the germline V gene, CDR1 is MNHNY and CDR2 is SVGAGI (reference sequence). This CDR3 contains 15 residues. Trimming cost V 1 base and J 0 bases, with 7 bases left between them. In DNA form, the CDR3 reads TGTGCCAGCAGTTACTTTCGGAGCTCTGGAAACACCATATATTTT. Translating gives CASSYFRSSGNTIYF.

This chain joins TRBV19 and TRBJ1-2, with 7 positions matching TRBD1. The CDR3 totals 13 residues. With 7 bases clipped from V and 8 bases from J, the junction kept 10 bases outside the gene matches. Germline CDR1 and CDR2: LNHDA and SQIVND (reference sequence). CDR3 DNA: TGTGCCAGTAAAGTTGACAGGGCTGGCGGCTACACCTTC. This codes for CASKVDRAGGYTF.